The next 3 T cell receptor beta chains were all read from a single sample in a study of cytomegalovirus exposure and HLA in healthy donors. PCR used 60 Vbeta primers and 13 Jbeta primers. Libraries were prepared by immunoSEQ multiplex PCR; TCRdb keeps only in-frame clonotypes and omits some of them. The table lists tens of thousands of clones, 75% to 80% of them singletons, with 4.5% to 5.5% in the top ten. The sequencing sample was made of PBMCs. The source is a woman aged 40 to 55 in good health and CMV-seropositive.

The table lists this clone with a count of one. Germline and junction disagree at one end, which may indicate a read error. The rearrangement links TRBV7-7 to TRBJ2-7; a possible D gene is TRBD2 (6 bases). CDR1 SSHAT and CDR2 FNYEAQ come from the germline V gene (reference sequence). This CDR3 has 15 residues. The CDR3 reads CASSPRAGSTYEQYF. DNA for the CDR3: TGTGCTAGCAGCCCACGAGCGGGTTCCACCTACGAGCAGTACTTC. The variable domain in full, completed from reference TRBV7-7 and TRBJ2-7, reads GAGVSQSPRYKVTKRGQDVTLRCDPISSHATLYWYQQALGQGPEFLTYFNYEAQPDKSGLPSDRFSAERPEGSISTLTIQRTEQRDSAMYRCASSPRAGSTYEQYFGPGTRLTVT.

This rearrangement joins TRBV9 to TRBJ2-3; 8 bases map to TRBD2. Per the germline V gene, CDR1 is SGDLS and CDR2 is YYNGEE. Trimming removed 7 bases from V and 3 bases from J; junction bases left unmatched: 7. The CDR3 totals 14 residues. The DNA of the CDR3 is TGTGCCAGCGATAGCGGGACTAATACAGATACGCAGTATTTT. Protein: CASDSGTNTDTQYF. The whole variable domain, filled in from reference TRBV9 and TRBJ2-3, reads DSGVTQTPKHLITATGQRVTLRCSPRSGDLSVYWYQQSLDQGLQFLIQYYNGEERAKGNILERFSAQQFPDLHSELNLSSLELGDSALYFCASDSGTNTDTQYFGPGTRLTVL.

This sequence joins TRBV9 and TRBJ2-5, with D unclear. The CDR3 runs to 18 residues. Deletions cut 0 bases from V and 2 bases from J, with 20 bases between. From germline, CDR1 is SGDLS and CDR2 YYNGEE. The CDR3 is CASSVVGGHALSQETQYF. The DNA of the CDR3 is TGTGCCAGCAGCGTAGTCGGCGGCCACGCGTTGTCGCAAGAGACCCAGTACTTC.